The sequence of this TCR beta chain was determined in a study of shared clonotypes between healthy human individuals. Data came from immunoSEQ multiplex PCR; TCRdb stores just in-frame clones and leaves some out. The sample lists about 2 million clones, about 95% occurring once. CDR1 is SGHRS, CDR2 YFSETQ, per germline. The CDR3 has 15 residues. V was clipped by 4 bases and J by 1 base, with 9 bases between them. Terminally differentiated effector memory CD45RA+ cells were excluded by CCR7 positive selection of CD45RO-negative cells. The sequencing sample was made of naive CD8+ T cells sorted from blood. The TCR comes from a young man in good health. The rearrangement joins TRBV5-1 to TRBJ2-6, with D maybe TRBD2 (6 bases). The CDR3 region is CASSKGTSGANVLTF. DNA for the CDR3: TGCGCCAGCAGCAAAGGGACTTCTGGGGCCAACGTCCTGACTTTC.